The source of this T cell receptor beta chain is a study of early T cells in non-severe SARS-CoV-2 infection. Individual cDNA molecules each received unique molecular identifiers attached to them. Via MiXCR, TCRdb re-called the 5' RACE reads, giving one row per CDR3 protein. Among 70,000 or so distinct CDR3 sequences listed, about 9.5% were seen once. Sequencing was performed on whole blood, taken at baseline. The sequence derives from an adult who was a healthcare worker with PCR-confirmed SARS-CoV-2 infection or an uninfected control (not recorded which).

This CDR3 is CASSQIDGPRKQFF. For the CDR3, the DNA is TGTGCCAGCAGCCAGATAGACGGGCCGAGGAAACAGTTCTTC. The V gene is TRBV14, the J gene TRBJ2-1; D unclear. The V gene's germline CDR1 is SGHDN and CDR2 FVKESK. V dropped 3 bases and J dropped 13 bases, with 19 bases sitting between them. CDR3 length: 14 amino acids. The full variable domain, completed using reference TRBV14 and TRBJ2-1, is EAGVTQFPSHSVIEKGQTVTLRCDPISGHDNLYWYRRVMGKEIKFLLHFVKESKQDESGMPNNRFLAERTGGTYSTLKVQPAELEDSGVYFCASSQIDGPRKQFFGPGTRLTVL.